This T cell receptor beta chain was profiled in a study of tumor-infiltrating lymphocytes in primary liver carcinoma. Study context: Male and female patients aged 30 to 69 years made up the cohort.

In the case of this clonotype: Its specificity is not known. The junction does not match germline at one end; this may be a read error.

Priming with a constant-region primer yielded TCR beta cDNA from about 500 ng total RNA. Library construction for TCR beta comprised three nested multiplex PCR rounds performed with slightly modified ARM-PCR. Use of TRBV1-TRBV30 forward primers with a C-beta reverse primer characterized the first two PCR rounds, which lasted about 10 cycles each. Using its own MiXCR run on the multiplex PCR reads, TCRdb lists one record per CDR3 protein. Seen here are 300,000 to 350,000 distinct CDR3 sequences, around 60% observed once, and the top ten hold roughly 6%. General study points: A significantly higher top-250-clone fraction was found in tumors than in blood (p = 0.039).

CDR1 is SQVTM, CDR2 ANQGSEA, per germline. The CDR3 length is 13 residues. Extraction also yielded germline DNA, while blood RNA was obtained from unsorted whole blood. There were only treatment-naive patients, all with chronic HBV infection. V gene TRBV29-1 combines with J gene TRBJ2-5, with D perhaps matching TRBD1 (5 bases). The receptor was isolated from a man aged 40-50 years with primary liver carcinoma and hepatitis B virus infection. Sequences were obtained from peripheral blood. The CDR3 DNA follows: TGCAGTGCCGATTTGGACATACAAGAGACCCAGTGCTTC. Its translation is CSADLDIQETQCF.